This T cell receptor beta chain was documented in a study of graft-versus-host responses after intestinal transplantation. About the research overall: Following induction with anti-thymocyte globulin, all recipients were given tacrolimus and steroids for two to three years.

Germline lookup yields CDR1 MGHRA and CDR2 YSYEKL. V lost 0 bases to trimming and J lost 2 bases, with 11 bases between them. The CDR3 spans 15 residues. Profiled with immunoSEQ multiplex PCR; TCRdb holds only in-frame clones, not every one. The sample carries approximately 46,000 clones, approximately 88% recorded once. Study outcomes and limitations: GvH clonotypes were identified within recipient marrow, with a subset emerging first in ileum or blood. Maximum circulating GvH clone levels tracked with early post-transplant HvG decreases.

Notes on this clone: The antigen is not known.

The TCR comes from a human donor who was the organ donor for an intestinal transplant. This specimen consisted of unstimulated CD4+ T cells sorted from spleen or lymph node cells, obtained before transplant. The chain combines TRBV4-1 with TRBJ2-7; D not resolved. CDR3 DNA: TGCGCCAGCAGCCAAGAAGTCCTAGTCACCTACGAGCAGTACTTC. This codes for CASSQEVLVTYEQYF.